A selection of T cell receptor beta chains follows, all from one sample in a study of cytomegalovirus exposure and HLA in healthy donors. Clones were sequenced by immunoSEQ multiplex PCR, and TCRdb holds only the in-frame ones, with some missing. The data hold roughly 190,000 clones, with roughly 79% observed a single time. Sequencing used PBMCs. These receptors were taken from a woman younger than 45 in good health and CMV-seropositive. Each CDR3 is given with its conserved first and last residue. D genes are given only for firm matches. Expanded clones are given a class, and other clones once, few, many or no size at all.

>.|TRBV25-1|TRBJ2-7|.
TGTGCCAGCAGTGAGTCGGGAAGGGCGGGACGCTCCTACGAGCAGCACTTC
CASSESGRAGRSYEQHF
>.|TRBV7-9|TRBJ1-6|.
TGTGCCAGCAGCTTAGGACGATTCAGGCAGTCCTCCTATAATTCACCCCTCCACTTT
CASSLGRFRQSSYNSPLHF
>.|TRBV30|TRBJ2-2|.
TGTGCCTGGAGTGTGTGGGACTTCACGAACACCGGGGAGCTGTTTTTT
CAWSVWDFTNTGELFF
>.|TRBV6-5|TRBJ1-4|.
TGTGCCAGCAGTTCGACAGCAACTAATGAAAAACTGTTTTTT
CASSSTATNEKLFF
>.|TRBV30|TRBJ1-6|.
TGTGCCTGGACCGGGGGGTATAATTCACCCCTCCACTTT
CAWTGGYNSPLHF
>few|TRBV15|TRBJ1-5|.
TGTGCCACCAGCAGAGGGGCTGGGGGGGCCCAGCCCCAGCATTTT
CATSRGAGGAQPQHF
>.|TRBV6-6|TRBJ1-2|.
TGTGCCAGCAGTTACTTTGCAGGGGACGGTGGCTACACCTTC
CASSYFAGDGGYTF
>few|TRBV6-1|TRBJ2-1|TRBD2
TGTGCCAGCAGTGATACTAGCGGGAGGGGCGAATCCTACAATGAGCAGTTCTTC
CASSDTSGRGESYNEQFF
>.|TRBV6-1|TRBJ1-5|TRBD1
TGTGCCAGCAGTTCCAGGGGGAATCAGCCCCAGCATTTT
CASSSRGNQPQHF
>.|TRBV6-5|TRBJ1-1|.
TGTGCCAGCAGTTACGGGCGGGAAAGTGAAGCTTTCTTT
CASSYGRESEAFF
>.|TRBV2|TRBJ2-7|TRBD1
TGTGCCAGCACCACCTCCCTCGACAGGGTAGGGTACGAGCAGTACTTC
CASTTSLDRVGYEQYF
>.|TRBV5-1|TRBJ2-1|.
TGCGCCAGCAGCTTGGGGGCTACAGAGCAGTTCTTC
CASSLGATEQFF
>.|TRBV5-6|TRBJ1-2|TRBD1
TGTGCCAGCAGCCAGGGGGCCACCTATGGCTACACCTTC
CASSQGATYGYTF
>.|TRBV5-1|TRBJ1-2|.
TGCGCCAGCAGCTCACAGGGAGACTATGGCTACACCTTC
CASSSQGDYGYTF
>.|TRBV6-4|TRBJ2-3|.
TGTGCCAGCAGTGCCCGGGCCGGGGGCACAGATACGCAGTATTTT
CASSARAGGTDTQYF
>.|TRBV6-5|TRBJ2-7|.
TGTGCCAGCAGAGACCGGGACATCCTCGAGCAGTACTTC
CASRDRDILEQYF
>.|TRBV4-1|TRBJ1-2|.
TGCGCCAGCAGCCAACCAGACACCCCCTATGGCTACACCTTC
CASSQPDTPYGYTF
>.|TRBV5-4|TRBJ1-2|.
TGTGCCAGCAGCTTAGAGGGTCCTCCCTACTATGGCTACACCTTC
CASSLEGPPYYGYTF
>.|TRBV19|TRBJ1-1|.
TGTGCCAGTAGTGAACCAGGGAGGCTAATGAACACTGAAGCTTTCTTT
CASSEPGRLMNTEAFF
>.|TRBV7-9|TRBJ1-1|.
TGTGCCAGTGGGGGCGCCACTGAAGCTTTCTTT
CASGGATEAFF
>.|TRBV7-2|TRBJ2-3|.
TGTGCCAGCAGCTTAGTTACGGGTCGACAGTCTTGGAGGTATTTT
CASSLVTGRQSWRYF
>few|TRBV5-4|TRBJ1-4|TRBD1
TGTGCCAGCAGCAGCTGGACAGGGCCAGATGAAAAACTGTTTTTT
CASSSWTGPDEKLFF
>.|TRBV25-1|TRBJ1-2|.
TGTGCCAGCAGTGTGAGTGGCTATGGCTACACCTTC
CASSVSGYGYTF
>.|TRBV29-1|TRBJ2-7|TRBD1
TGCAGCGTTGGGGACAGTAACACCTACGAGCAGTACTTC
CSVGDSNTYEQYF
>.|TRBV9|TRBJ2-1|.
TGTGCCAGCAGCCCCCAAGGGGGAGTAGGGTACAATGAGCAGTTCTTC
CASSPQGGVGYNEQFF
>.|TRBV5-1|TRBJ1-5|.
TGCGCCAGCAGCCGCGACACCAATCAGCCCCAGCATTTT
CASSRDTNQPQHF
>.|TRBV15|TRBJ1-1|.
TGTGCCACCAGCAGAGTCGGGAACACTGAAGCTTTCTTT
CATSRVGNTEAFF
>.|TRBV7-9|TRBJ1-1|TRBD1
TGTGCCAGCGGGTTGGACAGGGGGTCGACTGAAGCTTTCTTT
CASGLDRGSTEAFF
>.|TRBV9|TRBJ2-1|.
TGTGCCAGCAGCGTAGATAGCCCAATCTACAATGAGCAGTTCTTC
CASSVDSPIYNEQFF
>.|TRBV18|TRBJ2-7|.
TGTGCCAGCTCAGAGGGGGTCTCCTACGAGCAGTACTTC
CASSEGVSYEQYF
>.|TRBV9|TRBJ2-1|.
TGTGCCAGCAGCGTAGGAGGAACGCCCTCCTACAATGAGCAGTTCTTC
CASSVGGTPSYNEQFF
>.|TRBV25-1|TRBJ1-3|.
TGTGCCAGCAGTGAATTGGGCAGCTCTGGAAACACCATATATTTT
CASSELGSSGNTIYF
>.|TRBV5-1|TRBJ1-2|TRBD1
TGCGCCAGCAGCTTGGGGCTACAGGGGGCTAACTATGGCTACACCTTC
CASSLGLQGANYGYTF
>.|TRBV6-5|TRBJ1-2|.
TGTGCCAGCAGCGAAACCCGGGGAGGCTACACCTTC
CASSETRGGYTF
>.|TRBV7-2|TRBJ2-7|.
TGTGCCAGCAGCTTATCGGGGATCAATGGTTACGAGCAGTACTTC
CASSLSGINGYEQYF
>once|TRBV11-2|TRBJ2-2|.
TGTGCCAGCAGCTTGAGATACACCGGGGAGCTGTTTTTT
CASSLRYTGELFF
>.|TRBV20-1|TRBJ1-1|.
TGCAGTGCAGAGGAGAACACTGAAGCTTTCTTT
CSAEENTEAFF
>.|TRBV5-1|TRBJ2-1|.
TGCGCCAGCAGCTTGGCGCTAGCTGCCAATGAGCAGTTCTTC
CASSLALAANEQFF
>.|TRBV27|TRBJ2-1|TRBD1
TGTGCCAGCAGTCCACAGGGGCTGGGTGAGCAGTTCTTC
CASSPQGLGEQFF
>.|TRBV28|TRBJ2-3|.
TGTGCCAGCAAGTCAGGGGCCACTAGCACAGATACGCAGTATTTT
CASKSGATSTDTQYF
>.|TRBV9|TRBJ1-2|.
TGTGCCAGCAGCGTTTCGTTATCTAACTATGGCTACACCTTC
CASSVSLSNYGYTF
>.|TRBV7-2|TRBJ2-7|.
TGTGCCAGCAGCGGGACTGATTACGAGCAGTACTTC
CASSGTDYEQYF
>.|TRBV23-1|TRBJ1-1|.
TGCGCCAGCAGGAGCACTGAAGCTTTCTTT
CASRSTEAFF
>.|TRBV29-1|TRBJ2-7|.
TGCAGCGTTGAAGCCGGGACTGGTACCTACGAGCAGTACTTC
CSVEAGTGTYEQYF
>.|TRBV5-5|TRBJ2-5|.
TGTGCCAGCAGCCGCCCAGGGGTAGGGAAAGAGACCCAGTACTTC
CASSRPGVGKETQYF
>.|TRBV9|TRBJ1-6|TRBD1
TGTGCCAGCAGCGTAGGACAGGGGGATAATTCACCCCTCCACTTT
CASSVGQGDNSPLHF
>.|TRBV18|TRBJ1-1|TRBD1
TGTGCCAGCTCATCGGGGACAGGCCCGAACACTGAAGCTTTCTTT
CASSSGTGPNTEAFF
>few|TRBV12-5|TRBJ1-5|.
TGTGCTAGTGGTTCGGGCAATCAGCCCCAGCATTTT
CASGSGNQPQHF
>.|TRBV9|TRBJ1-2|.
TGTGCCAGCAGCGTAGTCCCCGGTATTAACTATGGCTACACCTTC
CASSVVPGINYGYTF
>few|TRBV6-4|TRBJ2-3|.
TGTGCCAGCAGTGACTCTTCCTTCACAGATACGCAGTATTTT
CASSDSSFTDTQYF
>.|TRBV10-2|TRBJ1-6|.
TGCGCCAGCAGTGAGGGAGGGACGGCGTTTAGCACCCTCCACTTT
CASSEGGTAFSTLHF
>.|TRBV7-9|TRBJ1-1|.
TGTGCCAGCAGCTTACAGGGGTCTAGGCTAAGGATCACTGAAGCTTTCTTT
CASSLQGSRLRITEAFF
>.|TRBV5-1|TRBJ2-3|.
TGCGCCAGCATCAGGGATGGGGGGACAGATACGCAGTATTTT
CASIRDGGTDTQYF
>.|TRBV2|TRBJ1-4|TRBD1
TGTGCCAGCAGTTCGACAGGGGGAACTAATGAAAAACTGTTTTTT
CASSSTGGTNEKLFF
>once|TRBV10-2|TRBJ2-3|.
TGCGCCAGCAGTGAGTGGGCTACCGATACGCAGTATTTT
CASSEWATDTQYF
>.|TRBV7-9|TRBJ1-5|.
TGTGCCAGCAGCTTAGGTCAAAGCAATCAGCCCCAGCATTTT
CASSLGQSNQPQHF
>.|TRBV11-2|TRBJ2-3|.
TGTGCCAGCAGCCCTATGGGACTCTACACAGATACGCAGTATTTT
CASSPMGLYTDTQYF